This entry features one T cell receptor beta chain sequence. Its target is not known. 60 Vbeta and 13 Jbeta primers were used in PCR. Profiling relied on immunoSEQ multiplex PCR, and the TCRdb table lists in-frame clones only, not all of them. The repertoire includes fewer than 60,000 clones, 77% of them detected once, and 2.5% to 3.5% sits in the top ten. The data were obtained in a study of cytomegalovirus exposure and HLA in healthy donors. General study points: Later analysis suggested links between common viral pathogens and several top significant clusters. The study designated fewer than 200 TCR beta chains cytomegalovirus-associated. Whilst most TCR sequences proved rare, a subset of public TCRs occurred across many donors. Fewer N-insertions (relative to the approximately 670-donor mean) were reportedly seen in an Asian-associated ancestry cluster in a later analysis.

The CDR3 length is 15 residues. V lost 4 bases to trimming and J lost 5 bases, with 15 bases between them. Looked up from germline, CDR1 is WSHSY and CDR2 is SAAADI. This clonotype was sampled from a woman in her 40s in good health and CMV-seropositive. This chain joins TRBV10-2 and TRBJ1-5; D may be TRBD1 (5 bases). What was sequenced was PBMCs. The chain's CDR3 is CASSGSGGGDQPQHF. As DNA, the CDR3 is TGCGCCAGCAGTGGGTCGGGCGGAGGGGATCAGCCCCAGCATTTT.